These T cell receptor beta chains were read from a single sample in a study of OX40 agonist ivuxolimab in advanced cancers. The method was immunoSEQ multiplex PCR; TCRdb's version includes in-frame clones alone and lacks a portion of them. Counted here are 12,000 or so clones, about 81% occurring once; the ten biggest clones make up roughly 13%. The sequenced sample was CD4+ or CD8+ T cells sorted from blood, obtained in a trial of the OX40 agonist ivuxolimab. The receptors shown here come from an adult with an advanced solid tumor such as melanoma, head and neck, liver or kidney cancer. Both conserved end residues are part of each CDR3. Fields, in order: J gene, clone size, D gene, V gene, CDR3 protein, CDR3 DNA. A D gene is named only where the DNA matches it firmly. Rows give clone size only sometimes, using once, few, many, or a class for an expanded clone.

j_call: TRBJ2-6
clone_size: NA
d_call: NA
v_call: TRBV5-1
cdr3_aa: CASSWNGGSGANVLTF
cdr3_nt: TGCGCCAGCAGCTGGAATGGGGGCTCTGGGGCCAACGTCCTGACTTTC

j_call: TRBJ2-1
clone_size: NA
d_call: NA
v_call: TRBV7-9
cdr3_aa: CASSLEGSPNGQFF
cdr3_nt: TGTGCCAGCAGCTTAGAGGGGTCACCCAATGGGCAGTTCTTC

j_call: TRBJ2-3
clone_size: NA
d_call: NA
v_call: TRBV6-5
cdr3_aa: CASSYSEQGGPDTQYF
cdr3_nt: TGTGCCAGCAGTTACTCGGAACAGGGTGGCCCAGATACGCAGTATTTT

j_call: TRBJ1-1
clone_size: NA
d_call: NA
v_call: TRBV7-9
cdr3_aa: CASPLGRNTEAFF
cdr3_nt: TGTGCCAGCCCCCTAGGGAGAAACACTGAAGCTTTCTTT

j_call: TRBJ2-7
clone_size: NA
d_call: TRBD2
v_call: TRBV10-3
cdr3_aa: CAISGEREAYEQYF
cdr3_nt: TGTGCCATCAGTGGAGAGCGGGAGGCCTACGAGCAGTACTTC

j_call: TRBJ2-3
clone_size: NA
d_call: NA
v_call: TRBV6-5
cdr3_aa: CASSYGGGDIDTQYF
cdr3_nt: TGTGCCAGCAGTTACGGAGGGGGTGACATTGATACGCAGTATTTT

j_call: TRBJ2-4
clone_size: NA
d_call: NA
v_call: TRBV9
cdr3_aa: CASSEGERTKNIQYF
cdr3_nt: TGTGCCAGCAGCGAGGGTGAGCGGACCAAAAACATTCAGTACTTC

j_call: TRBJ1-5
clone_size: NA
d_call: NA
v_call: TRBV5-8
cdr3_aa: CASRLPGGQPQHF
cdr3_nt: TGTGCCAGCAGATTACCGGGGGGGCAGCCCCAGCATTTT

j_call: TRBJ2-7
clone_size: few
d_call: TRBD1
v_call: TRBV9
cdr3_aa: CASSVGQDRVYEQYF
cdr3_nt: TGTGCCAGCAGCGTAGGCCAGGACAGGGTCTACGAGCAGTACTTC

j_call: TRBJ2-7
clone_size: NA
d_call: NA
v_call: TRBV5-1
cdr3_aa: CASSSTGDGGSYEQYF
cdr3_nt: TGCGCCAGCAGCTCTACAGGGGACGGGGGCTCCTACGAGCAGTACTTC

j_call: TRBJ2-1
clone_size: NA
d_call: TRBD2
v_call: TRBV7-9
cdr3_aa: CASSHRVGLAMNEQFF
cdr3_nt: TGTGCCAGCAGCCATAGGGTGGGACTAGCCATGAATGAGCAGTTCTTC

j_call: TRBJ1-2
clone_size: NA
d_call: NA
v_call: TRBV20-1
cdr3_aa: CSGGGSGYTF
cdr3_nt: TGCAGTGGGGGTGGGTCTGGCTACACCTTC

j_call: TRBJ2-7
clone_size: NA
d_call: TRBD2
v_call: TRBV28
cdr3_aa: CASRGDLAGRNLYEQYF
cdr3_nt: TGTGCCAGCAGGGGAGATCTAGCGGGACGAAACCTCTACGAGCAGTACTTC

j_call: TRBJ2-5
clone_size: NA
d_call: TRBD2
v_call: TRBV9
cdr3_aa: CASSSLPIAGGRETQYF
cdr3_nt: TGTGCCAGCAGCTCCCTCCCTATAGCGGGGGGGCGCGAGACCCAGTACTTC

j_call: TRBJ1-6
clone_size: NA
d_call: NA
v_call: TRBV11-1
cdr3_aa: CASSYRGNNSPLHF
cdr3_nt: TGTGCCAGCAGCTATCGGGGTAATAATTCACCCCTCCACTTT

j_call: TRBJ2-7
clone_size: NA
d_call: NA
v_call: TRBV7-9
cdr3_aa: CASSRTFGTGAYEQYF
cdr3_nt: TGTGCCAGCAGCAGAACGTTTGGGACGGGGGCATACGAGCAGTACTTC

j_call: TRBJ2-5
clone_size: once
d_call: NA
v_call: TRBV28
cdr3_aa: CASRRLETQYF
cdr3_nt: TGTGCCAGCAGACGCCTCGAGACCCAGTACTTC

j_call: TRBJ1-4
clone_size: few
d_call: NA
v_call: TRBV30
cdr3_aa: CAWSVLENEKLFF
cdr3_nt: TGTGCCTGGAGTGTACTGGAGAATGAAAAACTGTTTTTT

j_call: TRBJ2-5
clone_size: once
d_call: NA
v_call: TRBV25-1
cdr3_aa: CASSARLRETQYF
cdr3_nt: TGTGCCAGCAGTGCCCGACTTAGGGAGACCCAGTACTTC

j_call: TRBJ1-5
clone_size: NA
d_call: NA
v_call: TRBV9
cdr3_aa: CASSVVGGISNQPQHF
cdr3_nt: TGTGCCAGCAGCGTAGTTGGAGGGATTAGCAATCAGCCCCAGCATTTT

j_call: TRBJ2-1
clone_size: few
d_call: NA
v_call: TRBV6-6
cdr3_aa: CASSRPYNEQFF
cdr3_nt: TGTGCCAGCAGTCGCCCTTACAATGAGCAGTTCTTC

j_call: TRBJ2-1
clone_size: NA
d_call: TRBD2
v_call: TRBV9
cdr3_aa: CASSVSGGSYNEQFF
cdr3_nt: TGTGCCAGCAGCGTATCCGGGGGGTCCTACAATGAGCAGTTCTTC

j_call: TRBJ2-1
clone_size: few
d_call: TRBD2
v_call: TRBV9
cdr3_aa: CASSASGRAYNEQFF
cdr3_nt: TGTGCCAGCAGCGCGAGCGGGAGGGCCTACAATGAGCAGTTCTTC

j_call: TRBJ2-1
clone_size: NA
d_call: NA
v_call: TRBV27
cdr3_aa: CASSILLGNEQFF
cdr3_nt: TGTGCCAGCAGTATCCTTCTAGGGAATGAGCAGTTCTTC

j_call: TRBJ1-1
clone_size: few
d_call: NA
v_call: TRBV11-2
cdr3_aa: CASSLGGAAFF
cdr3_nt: TGTGCCAGCAGCTTAGGGGGGGCTGCTTTCTTT

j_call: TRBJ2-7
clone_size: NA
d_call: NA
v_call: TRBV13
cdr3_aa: CASSLEAQAEQYF
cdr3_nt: TGTGCCAGCAGCTTAGAGGCGCAGGCCGAGCAGTACTTC